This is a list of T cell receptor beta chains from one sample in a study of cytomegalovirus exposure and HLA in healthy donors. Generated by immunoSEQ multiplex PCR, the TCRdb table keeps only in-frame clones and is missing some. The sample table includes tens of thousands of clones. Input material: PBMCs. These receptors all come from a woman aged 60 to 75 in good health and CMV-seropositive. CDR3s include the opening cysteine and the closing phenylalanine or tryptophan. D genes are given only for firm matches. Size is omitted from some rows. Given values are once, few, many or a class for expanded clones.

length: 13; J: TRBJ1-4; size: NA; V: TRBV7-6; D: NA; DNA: TGTGCCAGCAGCTTAGCCCTGAGAGAAAAACTGTTTTTT; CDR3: CASSLALREKLFF
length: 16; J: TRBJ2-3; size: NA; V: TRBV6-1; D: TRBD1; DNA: TGTGCCAGCAGTGAACCATGGACAGGGGGTTCAGATACGCAGTATTTT; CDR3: CASSEPWTGGSDTQYF
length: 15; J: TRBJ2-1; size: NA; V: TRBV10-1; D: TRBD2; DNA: TGCGCCAGCAGTCCCACTAGCGGGGCCGACAATGAGCAGTTCTTC; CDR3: CASSPTSGADNEQFF
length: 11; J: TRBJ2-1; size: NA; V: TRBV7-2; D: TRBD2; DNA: TGTGCCAGCAGCTTTGGGACTAGCAGGGTCTTC; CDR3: CASSFGTSRVF
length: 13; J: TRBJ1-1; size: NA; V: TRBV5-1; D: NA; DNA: TGCGCCAGCAGCTCCAGAATAAACACTGAAGCTTTCTTT; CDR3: CASSSRINTEAFF
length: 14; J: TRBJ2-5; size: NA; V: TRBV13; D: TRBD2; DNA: TGTGCCAGCAGCTCGCGGGGGGGACAAGAGACCCAGTACTTC; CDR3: CASSSRGGQETQYF
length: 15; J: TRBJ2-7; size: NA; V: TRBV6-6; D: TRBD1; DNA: TGTGCCAGCAGTTCCCCCGACAGGGCCAGGTACGAGCAGTACTTC; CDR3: CASSSPDRARYEQYF
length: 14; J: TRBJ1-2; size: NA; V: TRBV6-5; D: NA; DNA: TGTGCCACCTGTCGCCTGGGCGCTAACTATGGCTACACCTTC; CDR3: CATCRLGANYGYTF
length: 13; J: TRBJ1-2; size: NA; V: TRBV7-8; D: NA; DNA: TGTGCCAGCAGCCAACAGGGAAGTGGCGGCTACACCTTC; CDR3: CASSQQGSGGYTF
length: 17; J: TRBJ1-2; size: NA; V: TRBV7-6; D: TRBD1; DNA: TGTGCCAGCAGCTTAGAGGCCAGGGGGCTGGCCAACTATGGCTACACCTTC; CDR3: CASSLEARGLANYGYTF
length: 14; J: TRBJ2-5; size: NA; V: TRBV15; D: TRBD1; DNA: TGTGCCACCAGGACAGGGGGGATCCAAGAGACCCAGTACTTC; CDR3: CATRTGGIQETQYF
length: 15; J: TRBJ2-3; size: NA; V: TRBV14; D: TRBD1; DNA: TGTGCCAGCAGCCACAGGGGGATAAGCACAGATACGCAGTATTTT; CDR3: CASSHRGISTDTQYF
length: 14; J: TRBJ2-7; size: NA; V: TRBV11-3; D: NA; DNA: TGTGCCAGCAGCTTGAGGGCGGAGGACTACGAGCAGTACTTC; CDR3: CASSLRAEDYEQYF
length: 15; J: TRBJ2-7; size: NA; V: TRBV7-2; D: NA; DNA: TGTGCCAGCAGCTTAGTGTCCAGGGGTGCGGACGAGCAGTACTTC; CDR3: CASSLVSRGADEQYF
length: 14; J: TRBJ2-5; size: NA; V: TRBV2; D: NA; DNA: TGTGCCAGCAGCACCCAAGCGTACCAAGAGACCCAGTACTTC; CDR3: CASSTQAYQETQYF
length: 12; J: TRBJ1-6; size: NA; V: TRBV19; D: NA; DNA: TGTGCCAGTAGCCTGAGGGTTTCACCCCTACACTTT; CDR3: CASSLRVSPLHF
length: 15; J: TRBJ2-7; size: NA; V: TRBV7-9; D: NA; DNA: TGTGCCAGCAGCTCGACAGGTTTACACGTATACGAGCAGTACTTC; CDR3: CASSSTGLHVYEQYF
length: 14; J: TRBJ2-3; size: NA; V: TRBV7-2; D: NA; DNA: TGTGCCAGCAGCCGGCGGACTGGCACAGATACGCAGTATTTT; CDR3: CASSRRTGTDTQYF
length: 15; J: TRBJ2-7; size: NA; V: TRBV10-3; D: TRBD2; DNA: TGTGCCATCAGTGAGACTAGCGGGGGGGCCTACGAGCAGTACTTC; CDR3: CAISETSGGAYEQYF
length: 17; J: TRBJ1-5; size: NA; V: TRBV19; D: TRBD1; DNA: TGTGCCAGTAGTACCCGGACAGGGGGCTTAGTAGATCAGCCCCAGCATTTT; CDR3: CASSTRTGGLVDQPQHF
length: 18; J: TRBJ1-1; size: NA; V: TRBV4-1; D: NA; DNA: TGCGCCAGCAGCCAAGTACTCGGGTGGGGGCCACAGGGCACTGAAGCTTTCTTT; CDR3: CASSQVLGWGPQGTEAFF
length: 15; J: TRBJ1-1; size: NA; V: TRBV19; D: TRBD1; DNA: TGTGCCAGTAGCCCGGGTACAGGGGCGAACACTGAAGCTTTCTTT; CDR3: CASSPGTGANTEAFF
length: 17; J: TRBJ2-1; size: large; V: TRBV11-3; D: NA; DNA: TGTGCCAGCAGCTTAGAGCGGGGGCCCTACCCGTACAATGAGCAGTTCTTC; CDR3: CASSLERGPYPYNEQFF
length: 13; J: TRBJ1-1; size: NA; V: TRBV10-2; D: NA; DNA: TGCGCCAGCAGTGACGGAGGGAACACTGAAGCTTTCTTT; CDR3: CASSDGGNTEAFF
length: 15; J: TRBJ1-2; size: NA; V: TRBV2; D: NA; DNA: TGTGCCAGCATTCCTAGGACTGCGGCTAACTATGGCTACACCTTC; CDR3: CASIPRTAANYGYTF
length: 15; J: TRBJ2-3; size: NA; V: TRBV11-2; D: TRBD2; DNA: TGTGCCAGCAGCCCACTAGCGGGGGTTGGGGATACGCAGTATTTT; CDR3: CASSPLAGVGDTQYF
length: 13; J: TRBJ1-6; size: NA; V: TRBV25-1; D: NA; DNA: TGTGCCAGCAGTGATGGGGGGTTTTCACCCCTCCACTTT; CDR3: CASSDGGFSPLHF